These 26 T cell receptor beta chains share one sample of origin, sequenced in a study of cytomegalovirus exposure and HLA in healthy donors. A multiplex PCR was run with 60 Vbeta primers and 13 Jbeta primers. Using immunoSEQ multiplex PCR, the repertoire was profiled, and TCRdb retains in-frame clones only, with some absent. The data show 200,000 to 300,000 clones, roughly 87% seen once. The sample consisted of PBMCs. The origin of the receptors is a woman aged 40-49 years in good health and CMV-seropositive.

The rearrangement links TRBV7-9 to TRBJ1-1; 7 bases fit TRBD1. Trimming cost V 6 bases and J 0 bases; bases outside gene matches: 4. Germline lookup yields CDR1 SEHNR and CDR2 FQNEAQ (reference sequence). The CDR3 runs 14 residues. CDR3 DNA sequence: TGTGCCAGCAGAATGGACAGGATGAACACTGAAGCTTTCTTT. Encoded protein: CASRMDRMNTEAFF.

This clone was seen a handful of times. The rearrangement joins TRBV4-2 to TRBJ1-2; weak D call: TRBD1 (5 bases). V dropped 1 base and J dropped 0 bases, with 12 bases sitting between them. There are 16 residues in the CDR3. In germline, CDR1 is LGHNA, CDR2 YNFKEQ. The CDR3 DNA reads as TGTGCCAGCAGCCAAGCCGCGGGGACCACTAACTATGGCTACACCTTC. This encodes CASSQAAGTTNYGYTF.

The J gene is TRBJ1-1, the V gene TRBV5-4, with D tentatively TRBD1 (6 bases). Germline values: CDR1 SGHNT, CDR2 YYREEE (reference sequence). V was cut by 0 bases and J by 1 base, with 13 bases left in between. The CDR3 loop spans 16 amino acids. CDR3 bases: TGTGCCAGCAGCTTGGGCCCTACGACAGGGAACACTGAAGCTTTCTTT. Protein: CASSLGPTTGNTEAFF. The entire variable domain, with the rest obtained from reference TRBV5-4 and TRBJ1-1, is as follows: ETGVTQSPTHLIKTRGQQVTLRCSSQSGHNTVSWYQQALGQGPQFIFQYYREEENGRGNFPPRFSGLQFPNYSSELNVNALELDDSALYLCASSLGPTTGNTEAFFGQGTRLTVV.

The rearrangement joins TRBV5-1 to TRBJ2-3; 8 bases are a match to TRBD2. CDR1 SGHRS and CDR2 YFSETQ come from the germline V gene. Trimming cost V 7 bases and J 4 bases; bases outside gene matches: 8. CDR3 length equals 14 residues. Written as DNA, the CDR3 is TGCGCCAGCCGGCTCGGGGGGGAAGCAGATACGCAGTATTTT. It yields the protein CASRLGGEADTQYF. Looking up the rest from reference TRBV5-1 and TRBJ2-3 gives the full variable domain: KAGVTQTPRYLIKTRGQQVTLSCSPISGHRSVSWYQQTPGQGLQFLFEYFSETQRNKGNFPGRFSGRQFSNSRSEMNVSTLELGDSALYLCASRLGGEADTQYFGPGTRLTVL.

The chain has TRBV5-4 and TRBJ2-6, with D maybe TRBD1 (5 bases). The CDR3 totals 14 residues. Trimming cost V 10 bases and J 0 bases, with 11 bases left between them. Germline values: CDR1 SGHNT, CDR2 YYREEE (reference sequence). The CDR3 DNA follows: TGTGCCTATCCAAGGGGCTCTGGGGCCAACGTCCTGACTTTC. It translates to CAYPRGSGANVLTF.

This rearrangement joins TRBV30 to TRBJ2-5; TRBD1 is a possible D gene (5 bases). CDR1 and CDR2 from the germline V gene are GTSNPN and SVGIG (reference sequence). V shed 1 base and J shed 1 base, with 7 bases lying between them. This CDR3 spans 13 amino acids. CDR3 coding DNA: TGTGCCTGGAGTGCAGGGCTCCAAGAGACCCAGTACTTC. It is translated as CAWSAGLQETQYF.

The chain joins TRBV4-2 to TRBJ2-7; 10 bases are a match to TRBD2. The V gene's germline CDR1 is LGHNA and CDR2 YNFKEQ. V was clipped by 0 bases and J by 7 bases; unmatched bases: 9. There are 16 residues in the CDR3. The CDR3 DNA sequence: TGTGCCAGCAGCCAAGATCCTAGCGGGGGTTTGAGGGAGCAGTACTTC. This sequence encodes CASSQDPSGGLREQYF.

This clone was counted a single time. The chain combines TRBV4-3 with TRBJ2-2, with 8 bases that match TRBD2. Losses at the gene ends were 3 bases for V and 1 base for J; bases not matched to a gene: 1. The CDR3 totals 15 residues. The V gene's germline CDR1 is LGHNA and CDR2 YSLEER. The CDR3 loop reads CASSHSGRNTGELFF. The CDR3 DNA sequence: TGCGCCAGCAGCCACAGCGGGAGGAACACCGGGGAGCTGTTTTTT.

This chain uses TRBV2 with TRBJ1-2; D unclear. The V gene lost 4 bases and the J gene lost 5 bases, with 11 bases spanning the gap. The CDR3 length is 13 residues. Germline CDR1 is SNHLY and CDR2 is FYNNEI. The CDR3 bases are TGTGCCAGCAGTGCCGGGTCCTTTTATGGCTACACCTTC. This encodes CASSAGSFYGYTF.

This clone has more than one count but fewer than ten. The rearrangement joins TRBV19 to TRBJ2-1; possibly TRBD2 for D (5 bases). The CDR3 spans 15 residues. Trimming cost V 5 bases and J 8 bases, with 19 bases left between them. Germline V gives CDR1 LNHDA, CDR2 SQIVND (reference sequence). The CDR3 spells CASSHAGRKGDEQFF. CDR3 in DNA: TGTGCCAGTAGTCACGCGGGCCGAAAAGGAGATGAGCAGTTCTTC.

The rearrangement joins TRBV19 to TRBJ2-7; weak D call: TRBD2 (5 bases). Trimming took 5 bases from V and 4 from J, leaving 15 bases between them. The CDR3 contains 14 residues. Germline CDR1 reads LNHDA; CDR2 reads SQIVND (reference sequence). CDR3 sequence (DNA): TGTGCCAGTAGTGAGGGCCACGAACCGTACGAGCAGTACTTC. Its translation is CASSEGHEPYEQYF. The full variable domain, with the rest looked up from reference TRBV19 and TRBJ2-7, is DGGITQSPKYLFRKEGQNVTLSCEQNLNHDAMYWYRQDPGQGLRLIYYSQIVNDFQKGDIAEGYSVSREKKESFPLTVTSAQKNPTAFYLCASSEGHEPYEQYFGPGTRLTVT.

Concerning this clone: One junction end does not reproduce the germline sequence, and a read error may be involved. The chain uses TRBV7-9 and TRBJ1-3, with D hard to call. Per the germline V gene, CDR1 is SEHNR and CDR2 is FQNEAQ (reference sequence). This CDR3 has 13 residues. The CDR3: CSSSLGAGNTIYF. CDR3 bases: TGTTCCAGCAGCTTAGGAGCTGGAAACACCATATATTTT. Full variable domain (remainder filled in from reference TRBV7-9 and TRBJ1-3): DTGVSQNPRHKITKRGQNVTFRCDPISEHNRLYWYRQTLGQGPEFLTYFQNEAQLEKSRLLSDRFSAERPKGSFSTLEIQRTEQGDSAMYLCSSSLGAGNTIYFGEGSWLTVV.

This rearrangement joins TRBV25-1 to TRBJ1-2; D is ambiguous. CDR1 and CDR2 from the germline V gene are MGHDK and SYGVNS. V lost 7 bases, J lost 4 bases, and 16 bases lay in between. CDR3 size: 14 residues. CDR3 protein: CASTEGEGLYGYTF. In DNA form, the CDR3 reads TGTGCCAGCACCGAGGGAGAGGGTCTCTATGGCTACACCTTC.

This clone was seen only a few times. The chain carries TRBV5-1 and TRBJ2-5; TRBD2 is a possible D gene (5 bases). This CDR3 is built from 14 residues. Per the germline V gene, CDR1 is SGHRS and CDR2 is YFSETQ. With 0 bases removed from V and 5 bases from J, the gap between germline ends came to 11 bases. CDR3 coding DNA: TGCGCCAGCAGCTTGGCCGAGGGTTTTGAGACCCAGTACTTC. Translating gives CASSLAEGFETQYF.

This rearrangement joins TRBV18 to TRBJ1-2, with 7 bases matching TRBD1. The CDR3 covers 13 residues. V gave up 8 bases and J gave up 4 bases; unmatched junction bases: 7. Per germline, CDR1 KGHSH and CDR2 LQKENI. CDR3 DNA sequence: TGTGCCAGCACCCGGGACAGAGTCTATGGCTACACCTTC. Translating it yields CASTRDRVYGYTF.

This chain connects TRBV9 to TRBJ2-7, with 9 bases identical to TRBD2. Germline CDR1 is SGDLS and CDR2 is YYNGEE. This CDR3 is built from 15 residues. Losses at the gene ends were 0 bases for V and 2 bases for J; bases not matched to a gene: 3. The CDR3 DNA reads TGTGCCAGCAGCGTAGCGGGCGGGAGGGCCTACGAGCAGTACTTC. Translated, it gives CASSVAGGRAYEQYF.

The V gene is TRBV30, the J gene TRBJ2-7, with D tentatively TRBD2 (6 bases). Trimming took 2 bases from V and 7 from J, leaving 15 bases between them. Germline CDR1 reads GTSNPN; CDR2 reads SVGIG (reference sequence). The CDR3 length is 13 residues. The CDR3 protein is CAWSIRGDGEQYF. CDR3 bases: TGTGCCTGGAGTATACGCGGGGACGGGGAGCAGTACTTC.

This sequence joins TRBV11-2 and TRBJ2-1; perhaps TRBD1 as D (6 bases). The germline V gene encodes CDR1 SGHAT and CDR2 FQNNGV. The germline V and J ends were trimmed by 6 bases and 3 bases, with 15 bases remaining between them. The CDR3 totals 15 residues. The CDR3 sequence is CASRVRDTDYNEQFF. Written as DNA, the CDR3 is TGTGCCAGCAGAGTCCGGGACACAGACTACAATGAGCAGTTCTTC. Based on the CDR3 plus reference TRBV11-2 and TRBJ2-1, the full variable domain is EAGVAQSPRYKIIEKRQSVAFWCNPISGHATLYWYQQILGQGPKLLIQFQNNGVVDDSQLPKDRFSAERLKGVDSTLKIQPAKLEDSAVYLCASRVRDTDYNEQFFGPGTRLTVL.

V gene TRBV7-9 combines with J gene TRBJ2-1; 10 bases are shared with TRBD2. This CDR3 comprises 15 residues. Germline V gene sequence: CDR1 SEHNR, CDR2 FQNEAQ (reference sequence). With 5 bases clipped from V and 4 bases from J, the junction kept 5 bases outside the gene matches. Here the CDR3 DNA reads TGTGCCAGCAGCCCAACTAGCGGGGATTACAATGAGCAGTTCTTC. Its translation is CASSPTSGDYNEQFF.

The gene calls are TRBV5-1 and TRBJ1-1; maybe TRBD1 (6 bases). Germline V gives CDR1 SGHRS, CDR2 YFSETQ. The CDR3 loop spans 12 amino acids. Deletions cut 3 bases from V and 8 bases from J, with 11 bases between. CDR3 protein: CASSYGQREAFF. In DNA form, the CDR3 reads TGCGCCAGCAGCTACGGACAGAGAGAAGCTTTCTTT. The complete variable domain, with remaining parts taken from reference TRBV5-1 and TRBJ1-1, reads KAGVTQTPRYLIKTRGQQVTLSCSPISGHRSVSWYQQTPGQGLQFLFEYFSETQRNKGNFPGRFSGRQFSNSRSEMNVSTLELGDSALYLCASSYGQREAFFGQGTRLTVV.

This chain connects TRBV18 to TRBJ2-7; 10 bases are shared with TRBD1. Trimming took 7 bases from V and 5 from J; bases not matched to a gene: 8. Germline CDR1 reads KGHSH; CDR2 reads LQKENI. This CDR3 comprises 14 residues. The CDR3 DNA is TGTGCCAGCTGGTACGGGACAGGGGACAACGAGCAGTACTTC. Translation: CASWYGTGDNEQYF.

This chain links TRBV7-3 with TRBJ2-1; 10 bases match TRBD2. The CDR3 has 15 residues. V was pared by 5 bases and J by 4 bases, with 5 bases of the junction left unmatched. In germline, CDR1 is SGHTA, CDR2 FQGTGA. This chain's CDR3 is CASSATSGVYNEQFF. The CDR3 DNA reads TGTGCCAGCAGCGCCACTAGCGGGGTATACAATGAGCAGTTCTTC. Supplemented by reference TRBV7-3 and TRBJ2-1, the full variable domain reads GAGVSQTPSNKVTEKGKYVELRCDPISGHTALYWYRQSLGQGPEFLIYFQGTGAADDSGLPNDRFFAVRPEGSVSTLKIQRTERGDSAVYLCASSATSGVYNEQFFGPGTRLTVL.

This chain joins TRBV4-2 and TRBJ1-2, with D unresolved. With 0 bases removed from V and 4 bases from J, the gap between germline ends came to 12 bases. CDR3 size: 15 residues. Germline V gene lookup returns CDR1 LGHNA and CDR2 YNFKEQ. Here the CDR3 DNA reads TGTGCCAGCAGCCAAGATCAAGGACTTCGCTATGGCTACACCTTC. Protein: CASSQDQGLRYGYTF.

This clone was picked up one time. The V and J genes are TRBV7-8 and TRBJ1-2; 9 nucleotides line up with TRBD1. Germline V gene lookup returns CDR1 SGHVS and CDR2 FQNEAQ. After removal of 4 bases from V and 2 bases from J, the junction contained 2 bases not matched to a gene. This CDR3 region has 14 residues. CDR3: CASSSGQGNYGYTF. The CDR3 bases are TGTGCCAGCAGCTCCGGACAGGGGAACTATGGCTACACCTTC.

V gene TRBV14 combines with J gene TRBJ2-2; 9 bases fit TRBD2. CDR1 SGHDN and CDR2 FVKESK come from the germline V gene. The CDR3 contains 19 residues. V lost 0 bases and J lost 3; bases outside the gene matches: 11. The CDR3 region has the DNA TGTGCCAGCAGCCAAGATCGGATAGCGGGAGTATTACACACCGGGGAGCTGTTTTTT. It is translated as CASSQDRIAGVLHTGELFF.

This clone turned up a few times. This chain uses TRBV25-1 with TRBJ2-5; 9 bases fit TRBD1. The end of the DNA is better explained by TRBJ2-7, so the J call may be wrong. Germline CDR1 MGHDK, CDR2 SYGVNS. This CDR3 contains 14 residues. The CDR3 DNA reads TGTGCCAGCAGTAGAGGACAGGGGTTCTACGAGCAGTACTTC. It yields the protein CASSRGQGFYEQYF.